Below, one T cell receptor beta chain is given with its context. Its matching antigen is unknown. CDR1 is MNHNS and CDR2 is SASEGT in the germline V gene. The CDR3 has 15 residues. V gave up 5 bases and J gave up 7 bases, with 20 bases separating them. The source of the sample is a study of cytomegalovirus exposure and HLA in healthy donors. Study-level findings and limits: TCR beta sequences reportedly predicted most subjects' HLA-A and HLA-B alleles accurately.

In the PCR, 60 Vbeta and 13 Jbeta primers were used. Assay used: immunoSEQ multiplex PCR; TCRdb lists only in-frame clones, some missing. Found here are 120,000 to 150,000 clones, around 79% of them singletons; the top ten hold approximately 6%. This sequence was found in a man aged 30 to 39 in good health and CMV-seropositive. Material: PBMCs. The rearrangement joins TRBV6-1 to TRBJ1-2; possible D gene TRBD1, 6 bases. CDR3: CASSSWGPQASGYTF. DNA for the CDR3: TGTGCCAGCAGTTCATGGGGGCCACAGGCGTCTGGCTACACCTTC.